These T cell receptor beta chains were read from a single sample in a study of blood T cell repertoires in COVID-19. The protocol was immunoSEQ multiplex PCR, while the TCRdb copy is restricted to in-frame clones and leaves out a portion. The sample consists of tens of thousands of clones, roughly 88% of them appearing once. The sample consisted of peripheral blood. The receptors shown here come from an elderly woman with active or convalescent COVID-19. CDR3s include the opening cysteine and the closing phenylalanine or tryptophan.

>TRBV5-6|TRBJ2-1
CASSTTGVGEQFF
>TRBV11-3|TRBJ2-2
CASSQGLAGGNTGELFF
>TRBV5-1|TRBJ2-2
CASSLAKGQTGELFF
>TRBV7-2|TRBJ2-4
CASSPGFVKNIQYF
>TRBV19|TRBJ1-4
CASKIWGGEKLFF
>TRBV15|TRBJ2-1
CATSRDPGASGRVEWVGEQFF
>TRBV11-3|TRBJ2-3
CASSLAGNTQYF
>TRBV7-6|TRBJ1-2
CASSLGPQGASNYGYTF
>TRBV5-1|TRBJ1-4
CASSLDRVVEKLFF
>TRBV12-3/TRBV12-4|TRBJ2-7
CASRTGSYEQYF
>TRBV6-2/TRBV6-3|TRBJ1-5
CASSPSEWAYNQPQHF
>TRBV2|TRBJ1-1
CASSGQGANEAFF
>TRBV19|TRBJ1-5
CATRTGVAGNQPQHF
>TRBV7-2|TRBJ2-1
CASSPASSYNEQFF
>TRBV29-1|TRBJ2-1
CSVEPGLAGSEQFF
>TRBV18|TRBJ2-5
CASSRQGVQETQYF
>TRBV19|TRBJ2-2
CASSILGTSGTNTGELFF
>TRBV6-5|TRBJ1-5
CASSLQGDRNQPQHF
>TRBV5-5|TRBJ1-5
CASSYTGGNQPQHF
>TRBV6-5|TRBJ1-6
CASSNRDSPLHF
>TRBV6-5|TRBJ1-2
CASSYDRLYGYTF
>TRBV3-1/TRBV3-2|TRBJ2-3
CASSQEGTSADTQYF
>TRBV7-9|TRBJ2-3
CATSGRGSTDTQYF
>TRBV7-2|TRBJ2-7
CASSRGTSGGHSRGYEQYF
>TRBV5-1|TRBJ2-1
CASSLYLAGDNEQFF
>TRBV25-1|TRBJ2-7
CASSDPSGSYEQYF
>TRBV7-2|TRBJ1-5
CASSLAGRPQHF
>TRBV10-3|TRBJ2-6
CAIISDLAGANVLTF
>TRBV12-5|TRBJ2-1
CASGRLAGSYNEQFF
>TRBV5-6|TRBJ1-2
CASSLVEGGYTF
>TRBV5-7|TRBJ2-1
CASSQGSGRNLYNEQFF
>TRBV15|TRBJ2-7
CATSRDLQNYEQYF
>TRBV11-3|TRBJ2-7
CASSLGDRTNEQYF
>TRBV5-6|TRBJ2-6
CASSSPGVWANVLTF
>TRBV5-1|TRBJ2-1
CASSLAVTYNEQFF
>TRBV19|TRBJ2-1
CASSLGLAGLYNEQFF
>TRBV5-1|TRBJ2-3
CASSLASGGRGDTQYF
>TRBV3-1/TRBV3-2|TRBJ2-1
CASSLRLAGGGNEQFF
>TRBV5-5|TRBJ1-1
CASSPMGGGTEAFF
>TRBV5-1|TRBJ2-7
CASSLAPGLYYEQYF
>TRBV4-3|TRBJ2-1
CASSRLAGGREDNEQFF
>TRBV19|TRBJ2-2
CASRTGVHGELFF
>TRBV18|TRBJ1-5
CASSPPGGTRYQPQHF
>TRBV10-3|TRBJ1-2
CAISESGTGGLINYGYTF
>TRBV19|TRBJ1-2
CASSITQGQGYTF
>TRBV7-8|TRBJ1-2
CASSLYAGEYYGYTF
>TRBV7-2|TRBJ1-4
CASSLRAGGTNEKLFF
>TRBV29-1|TRBJ2-7
CSVEDREGRDEQYF
>TRBV29-1|TRBJ2-1
CSDLGQLQGEQFF
>TRBV2|TRBJ2-3
CARTGTAGTDTQYF
>TRBV27|TRBJ2-3
CASRLAGGDTQYF
>TRBV4-3|TRBJ1-4
CASSQGRPTTNEKLFF
>TRBV3-1/TRBV3-2|TRBJ1-1
CASSQGPGNTEAFF
>TRBV5-1|TRBJ1-2
CASSLSGQNYGYTF
>TRBV19|TRBJ2-7
CASSIGRDHYEQYF